Sequencing of this T cell receptor (beta chain) was carried out in a study of early T cells in non-severe SARS-CoV-2 infection. V lost 1 base, J lost 3 bases, and 19 bases lay in between. The CDR3 totals 17 residues. CDR1 and CDR2 from the germline V gene are SEHNR and FQNEAQ (reference sequence). This clonotype appeared many times. TCRdb processed the 5' RACE reads anew with MiXCR; each CDR3 protein has one entry. Among roughly 50,000 distinct CDR3 sequences listed, around 8% were seen once. The source material was whole blood. This chain joins TRBV7-9 and TRBJ2-7, with D unresolved. This sequence was found in an adult who was a healthcare worker with PCR-confirmed SARS-CoV-2 infection or an uninfected control (not recorded which). For the CDR3, the DNA is TGTGCCAGCAGCTTAGTTGTGGGGATCAGCCCAGACTACGAGCAGTACTTC. Protein sequence: CASSLVVGISPDYEQYF.